Presented here are 28 T cell receptor beta chains from one specimen sequenced in a study of cytomegalovirus exposure and HLA in healthy donors. PCR was performed using 60 Vbeta and 13 Jbeta primers. TCRdb's copy holds only in-frame clones and misses some; the assay was immunoSEQ multiplex PCR. Of around 120,000 clones detected, about 80% appear once; the ten largest clones hold approximately 4%. Material: PBMCs. These receptors all come from a woman in her forties in good health and CMV-seronegative.

The rearrangement uses TRBV5-1 and TRBJ1-2, with 7 bases identical to TRBD1. This CDR3 spans 17 amino acids. Per germline, CDR1 SGHRS and CDR2 YFSETQ. Trimming took 4 bases from V and 6 from J; bases not matched to a gene: 18. The CDR3 here is CASSAGTQGTSANGYTF. The CDR3 coding sequence is TGCGCCAGCAGCGCCGGTACACAGGGGACCTCGGCGAATGGCTACACCTTC.

CDR3 in DNA: TGTGCCAGCAGTCCCCAGGGACTAGCGGGAGTTGCCGGGGAGCTGTTTTTT. Translating it yields CASSPQGLAGVAGELFF. The chain recombines TRBV27 with TRBJ2-2; 14 bases line up with TRBD2. The germline gives CDR1 MNHEY, CDR2 SMNVEV (reference sequence). Trimming took 5 bases from V and 6 from J; bases not matched to a gene: 8. The CDR3 runs to 17 residues.

The chain links TRBV5-1 to TRBJ2-1; TRBD1 is a possible D gene (5 bases). This CDR3 has 16 amino acids. CDR1 and CDR2 from the germline V gene are SGHRS and YFSETQ. Trimming removed 0 bases from V and 0 bases from J, with 10 bases in between. CDR3 protein: CASSLAGLGSYNEQFF. CDR3 DNA sequence: TGCGCCAGCAGCTTGGCAGGGTTGGGCTCCTACAATGAGCAGTTCTTC.

The chain is built from TRBV28 and TRBJ1-2, with 7 bases identical to TRBD1. Germline assignment: CDR1 MDHEN and CDR2 SYDVKM. J gave up 7 bases and V 5 bases, and 10 bases lay outside the gene matches. The CDR3 has 14 residues. CDR3 loop: CASSVQQGLFGYTF. In DNA form, the CDR3 reads TGTGCCAGCAGTGTCCAACAGGGGCTCTTTGGCTACACCTTC.

V usage is TRBV6-5 and J usage is TRBJ1-6; 7 bases agree with TRBD1. The CDR3 spans 14 residues. The V gene's germline CDR1 is MNHEY and CDR2 SVGAGI. V lost 6 bases, J lost 8 bases, and 7 bases stayed unmatched. For the CDR3, the DNA is TGTGCCAGCAGGCTCGAGACAGGGTATTCACCCCTCCACTTT. Protein sequence: CASRLETGYSPLHF.

The V call is TRBV6-5, the J call TRBJ2-7, with D perhaps matching TRBD2 (5 bases). Germline assignment: CDR1 MNHEY and CDR2 SVGAGI. Trimming took 2 bases from V and 0 from J, leaving 8 bases between them. The CDR3 length is 14 residues. CDR3 DNA sequence: TGTGCCAGCAGTTACCGCCGGGACTCCTACGAGCAGTACTTC. As protein: CASSYRRDSYEQYF.

As for this clone: One junction end does not reproduce the germline sequence, and a read error may be involved. The chain recombines TRBV6-5 with TRBJ1-1, with a weak D call TRBD1 (5 bases). Germline CDR1 and CDR2: MNHEY and SVGAGI. This CDR3 has 15 residues. The CDR3 is CSSSYSWGSNTEAFF. The CDR3 DNA reads TGTTCCAGCAGTTACTCGTGGGGCTCGAACACTGAAGCTTTCTTT.

The chain combines TRBV28 with TRBJ1-5; D not certain. The CDR3 is 13 amino acids. Looked up from germline, CDR1 is MDHEN and CDR2 is SYDVKM. Trimming shortened V by 3 bases and J by 6 bases, and 9 bases separated the two germline ends. The CDR3, as DNA: TGTGCCAGCAGTTTTCGGGTCGGTCAGCCCCAGCATTTT. It yields the protein CASSFRVGQPQHF.

The rearrangement joins TRBV2 to TRBJ1-5; the match to TRBD1 covers 11 bases. After removal of 7 bases from V and 11 bases from J, the junction contained 13 bases not matched to a gene. The germline CDR1 and CDR2 sequences are SNHLY and FYNNEI. The CDR3 length is 15 residues. The CDR3 DNA sequence: TGTGCCAGCACCCCGGACAGGGGGCGAAGTGGAGCCCAGCATTTT. Translated, it gives CASTPDRGRSGAQHF.

This rearrangement joins TRBV6-6 to TRBJ1-1; maybe TRBD1 (6 bases). Germline assignment: CDR1 MNHNY and CDR2 SVGAGI (reference sequence). Trimming cost V 5 bases and J 1 base, with 14 bases left between them. The CDR3 sequence is 15 residues long. CDR3 residues: CASSRTASGNTEAFF. CDR3 coding DNA: TGTGCCAGCAGTAGGACAGCCAGCGGGAACACTGAAGCTTTCTTT.

This sequence joins TRBV4-1 and TRBJ2-3, with a possible D match to TRBD1 (6 bases). This CDR3 is built from 15 residues. From germline, CDR1 is MGHRA and CDR2 YSYEKL. Trimming took off 1 base at V and 2 bases at J, with 10 bases between the two ends. CDR3 region: CASSQVDRFTDTQYF. The CDR3 DNA reads TGCGCCAGCAGCCAAGTTGACAGGTTCACAGATACGCAGTATTTT.

V usage is TRBV6-5 and J usage is TRBJ2-7, with TRBD2 identical over 9 bases. The CDR3 has 16 residues. After removal of 4 bases from V and 1 base from J, the junction contained 8 bases not matched to a gene. CDR1 MNHEY and CDR2 SVGAGI come from the germline V gene. This chain's CDR3 is CASSSLAGEVSYEQYF. Written as DNA, the CDR3 is TGTGCCAGCAGTTCATTAGCGGGAGAAGTGTCCTACGAGCAGTACTTC.

This clone has just a few counts. This rearrangement joins TRBV5-6 to TRBJ2-3, with a tentative D call TRBD2 (5 bases). Germline-derived CDR1 and CDR2 are SGHDT and YYEEEE. Trimming pared 0 bases from V and 1 base from J, leaving 6 bases between. The CDR3 runs 14 residues. CDR3 loop: CASSLVRGTDTQYF. The CDR3 nucleotides are TGTGCCAGCAGCTTGGTGAGGGGCACAGATACGCAGTATTTT.

The rearrangement links TRBV7-9 to TRBJ1-5; tentatively, D is TRBD1 (5 bases). CDR1 SEHNR and CDR2 FQNEAQ come from the germline V gene (reference sequence). This CDR3 has 12 residues. Trimming left V 6 bases short and J 5 bases short, with 8 bases between. The CDR3 DNA is TGTGCCAGCAGTTCGGGGGATCAGCCCCAGCATTTT. This codes for CASSSGDQPQHF.

V gene TRBV6-6 combines with J gene TRBJ2-2; 7 bases line up with TRBD1. Trimming took 5 bases from V and 5 from J; bases not matched to a gene: 5. The germline CDR1 and CDR2 sequences are MNHNY and SVGAGI (reference sequence). This CDR3 has 14 amino acids. CDR3 bases: TGTGCCAGCAGTCCGGGACAGCAGACCGGGGAGCTGTTTTTT. Protein product: CASSPGQQTGELFF.

The chain uses TRBV6-5 and TRBJ2-7; tentative D call: TRBD2 (7 bases). The germline V gene encodes CDR1 MNHEY and CDR2 SVGAGI. The CDR3 has 16 amino acids. Trimming left V 2 bases short and J 2 bases short, with 16 bases between. As DNA, the CDR3 is TGTGCCAGCAGTTACGGGGGGGGGCATCTCCCCTACGAGCAGTACTTC. Translated, it gives CASSYGGGHLPYEQYF.

This clone appeared a few times. The chain carries TRBV6-6 and TRBJ1-4, with D uncertain. Looked up from germline, CDR1 is MNHNY and CDR2 is SVGAGI (reference sequence). There are 11 residues in the CDR3. V shed 7 bases and J shed 8 bases, with 8 bases lying between them. CDR3 loop: CASTSGEKLFF. In DNA form, the CDR3 reads TGTGCCAGCACCTCGGGAGAAAAACTGTTTTTT.

The chain employs TRBV15 and TRBJ1-5, with D perhaps TRBD1 (6 bases). V was shortened by 0 bases and J by 9 bases, with 21 bases between the two germline ends. In germline, CDR1 is LNHNV, CDR2 YYDKDF (reference sequence). The CDR3 covers 17 residues. CDR3: CATSRDLRAGLRGPQHF. CDR3 nucleotide sequence: TGTGCCACCAGCAGAGATCTAAGAGCAGGCCTCAGGGGGCCCCAGCATTTT.

The table lists this clone with a few counts. J is TRBJ1-1 and V is TRBV4-3; unclear D gene. Germline CDR1 and CDR2: LGHNA and YSLEER. The CDR3 has 13 amino acids. Trimming pared 0 bases from V and 3 bases from J, leaving 5 bases between. The CDR3 sequence: CASSQDPDTEAFF. The CDR3 nucleotides are TGCGCCAGCAGCCAAGATCCGGACACTGAAGCTTTCTTT.

The chain couples TRBV9 to TRBJ1-6; D gene uncertain. The CDR3 is made up of 14 amino acids. The germline V gene has CDR1 SGDLS and CDR2 YYNGEE. Trimming cost V 2 bases and J 8 bases, with 11 bases left between them. CDR3 sequence reads: CASSVDGVYSPLHF. CDR3 sequence (DNA): TGTGCCAGCAGCGTTGACGGAGTATATTCACCCCTCCACTTT.

The V gene is TRBV10-3, the J gene TRBJ2-7; TRBD1 matches 7 bases. Trimming removed 11 bases from V and 3 bases from J; junction bases left unmatched: 4. There are 11 residues in the CDR3. Looked up from germline, CDR1 is ENHRY and CDR2 is SYGVKD. In DNA, the CDR3 is TGTGCCGGCCGGACAGGCTACGAGCAGTACTTC. It encodes CAGRTGYEQYF.

As to this clone: The junction shows a germline mismatch at one end, possibly a read error. The rearrangement uses TRBV19 and TRBJ2-7; 7 bases agree with TRBD2. Germline lookup yields CDR1 LNHDA and CDR2 SQIVND (reference sequence). This CDR3 comprises 16 residues. The CDR3 nucleotides read TGTGCCTGTAGTATAGGGTCTAGCGGAGTGTCCGCGGAGCAGTACTTC. Encoded protein: CACSIGSSGVSAEQYF.

The rearrangement links TRBV19 to TRBJ2-3, with 10 nucleotides matching TRBD1. The CDR3 loop spans 16 amino acids. CDR1 and CDR2 from the germline V gene are LNHDA and SQIVND (reference sequence). J lost 2 bases, V lost 4 bases, and 6 bases had no gene match. The CDR3 protein is CASSTHGTGVTDTQYF. In nucleotides, the CDR3 is TGTGCCAGTAGTACGCACGGGACAGGGGTCACAGATACGCAGTATTTT.

The CDR3 is CASSVKDRGYTEAFF. The DNA for the CDR3 is TGTGCCAGCAGCGTAAAAGACAGGGGCTACACTGAAGCTTTCTTT. The chain employs TRBV9 and TRBJ1-1, with 8 bases matching TRBD1. Germline CDR1 SGDLS, CDR2 YYNGEE. The CDR3 loop spans 15 amino acids. J was trimmed by 3 bases and V by 1 base; bases with no gene match: 5. Using reference TRBV9 and TRBJ1-1 for the parts outside the CDR3, the full variable domain is DSGVTQTPKHLITATGQRVTLRCSPRSGDLSVYWYQQSLDQGLQFLIQYYNGEERAKGNILERFSAQQFPDLHSELNLSSLELGDSALYFCASSVKDRGYTEAFFGQGTRLTVV.

The CDR3 DNA follows: TGTGCCAGCAGTTTCCAGGGGGCTAGGACCTTC. Encoded protein: CASSFQGARTF. This chain uses TRBV28 with TRBJ1-2; 8 nucleotides align to TRBD1. J lost 14 bases, V lost 3 bases, and 5 bases had no gene match. This CDR3 is 11 amino acids long. The germline gives CDR1 MDHEN, CDR2 SYDVKM.

J is TRBJ1-1 and V is TRBV13, with 11 bases lining up with TRBD1. From germline, CDR1 is PRHDT and CDR2 FYEKMQ (reference sequence). V dropped 5 bases and J dropped 5; count of bases not matched to a gene: 10. CDR3 length equals 16 residues. The CDR3 DNA sequence: TGTGCCAGCAGCCTGTGGACAGGGGGCAGTATAACTGAAGCTTTCTTT. It specifies CASSLWTGGSITEAFF.

The chain is built from TRBV13 and TRBJ1-5, with D unclear. There are 13 residues in the CDR3. V was trimmed by 5 bases and J by 8 bases, leaving 13 bases between them. Per germline, CDR1 PRHDT and CDR2 FYEKMQ (reference sequence). CDR3 sequence reads: CASSPGPSEPQHF. DNA for the CDR3: TGTGCCAGCAGCCCGGGTCCTTCTGAGCCCCAGCATTTT.

This chain links TRBV4-3 with TRBJ1-6; 7 bases map to TRBD1. CDR1 and CDR2 (germline): LGHNA, YSLEER. The CDR3 runs to 16 residues. J gave up 8 bases and V 0 bases, and 7 bases lay outside the gene matches. For the CDR3, the DNA is TGCGCCAGCAGCCAAGATCCGGAGGGGGCGCATTCACCCCTCCACTTT. Protein product: CASSQDPEGAHSPLHF.